This paragraph covers one T cell receptor beta chain sequence. Its antigen is not known. The sample comes from a study of cytomegalovirus exposure and HLA in healthy donors. Assay used: immunoSEQ multiplex PCR; TCRdb lists only in-frame clones, some missing. The table has about 160,000 clones, 88% seen once; the top ten hold under 3%. Study-wide results and limits: Most TCR sequences were rare, but some public TCRs occurred in many donors.

The approximately 130-subject validation cohort, separate from the approximately 670-subject first cohort, included the donors. This CDR3 comprises 15 residues. Per the germline V gene, CDR1 is KGHSH and CDR2 is LQKENI. The germline V and J ends were trimmed by 0 bases and 1 base, with 8 bases remaining between them. The source is a young man in good health and CMV-seronegative. The chain combines TRBV18 with TRBJ2-3; no firm D call. Material: PBMCs. The CDR3 region has the DNA TGTGCCAGCTCACCACCTAGCCTGGGCACAGATACGCAGTATTTT. Translating it yields CASSPPSLGTDTQYF.